The 26 T cell receptor beta chains given below trace back to one sample, sequenced in a study of cytomegalovirus exposure and HLA in healthy donors. PCR used 60 Vbeta primers and 13 Jbeta primers. Method: immunoSEQ multiplex PCR; TCRdb's copy keeps in-frame clones and lacks some. The top ten hold approximately 5% of the sample, which has more than 110,000 clones, roughly four fifths seen once. The source material was PBMCs. These receptor sequences come from a woman aged 50 to 60 in good health and CMV-seronegative.

V is TRBV4-3 and J is TRBJ1-1, with D possibly matching TRBD1 (6 bases). V was trimmed by 4 bases and J by 2 bases, leaving 8 bases between them. Germline loops: CDR1 LGHNA, CDR2 YSLEER. The CDR3 sequence is 13 residues long. CDR3 in amino acids: CASSRTANTEAFF. The CDR3 DNA is TGCGCCAGCAGCCGGACAGCAAACACTGAAGCTTTCTTT.

V usage is TRBV5-1 and J usage is TRBJ2-1, with D maybe TRBD2 (6 bases). The V end was cut by 4 bases, the J end by 5 bases, with 16 bases between. Looked up from germline, CDR1 is SGHRS and CDR2 is YFSETQ. CDR3 length equals 15 residues. The CDR3 region has the DNA TGCGCCAGCAGCCCCCCGAACGGGGGTCACAATGAGCAGTTCTTC. It specifies CASSPPNGGHNEQFF.

The CDR3, as DNA: TGCGCCAGCAGCCGTAGCCAGGGGGCTCTGCACGAGCAGTACTTC. It translates to CASSRSQGALHEQYF. The chain carries TRBV4-3 and TRBJ2-7; 8 positions match TRBD1. CDR1 and CDR2 from the germline V gene are LGHNA and YSLEER. Germline trimming cut 4 bases from V and 5 bases from J; bases unmatched to any gene: 10. The CDR3 spans 15 residues.

CDR3 in amino acids: CASSLDWQGRGPKNIQYF. Written as DNA, the CDR3 is TGTGCCAGCAGCTTAGATTGGCAGGGCCGCGGTCCTAAAAACATTCAGTACTTC. The chain recombines TRBV11-3 with TRBJ2-4; weak D call: TRBD1 (5 bases). Germline loops: CDR1 SGHNT, CDR2 YENEEA. The CDR3 spans 18 residues. The V end was cut by 0 bases, the J end by 4 bases, with 19 bases between.

The V and J genes are TRBV27 and TRBJ2-7, with TRBD1 identical over 7 bases. Germline-derived CDR1 and CDR2 are MNHEY and SMNVEV (reference sequence). The junction had 10 bases not matched to a gene; V was cut back by 5 bases and J by 3 bases. There are 15 residues in the CDR3. In DNA form, the CDR3 reads TGTGCCAGCAGTCCCCCCCAAGGGGGCCGCTACGAGCAGTACTTC. Protein sequence: CASSPPQGGRYEQYF.

This chain connects TRBV11-1 to TRBJ2-3, with D hard to call. V lost 1 base to trimming and J lost 6 bases, with 14 bases between them. Germline V gene sequence: CDR1 SGHAT, CDR2 FQDESV (reference sequence). CDR3 length: 15 amino acids. For the CDR3, the DNA is TGTGCCAGCAGCTTAGAAGCTGAGTGGGCTGATACGCAGTATTTT. Translation gives CASSLEAEWADTQYF.

The CDR3 here is CASSPGGGPYEQYF. CDR3 nucleotides: TGTGCCAGCAGTCCGGGGGGAGGGCCCTACGAGCAGTACTTC. The J gene is TRBJ2-7, the V gene TRBV27; 7 bases map to TRBD2. V shed 5 bases and J 2 bases; nucleotides not matched to a gene: 6. In germline, CDR1 is MNHEY, CDR2 SMNVEV (reference sequence). There are 14 residues in the CDR3.

This clone occurred a few times. This chain links TRBV5-1 with TRBJ1-6; possibly TRBD1 for D (6 bases). The V end lost 3 bases, the J end lost 6 bases, and 19 bases lay between the germline ends. Germline V gene data show CDR1 as SGHRS and CDR2 as YFSETQ. The CDR3 extends over 17 amino acids. The CDR3 loop reads CASSWRTPGHSNSPLHF. In nucleotides, the CDR3 is TGCGCCAGCAGCTGGAGGACTCCGGGACACAGTAATTCACCCCTCCACTTT.

In its sample, this clone was seen a few times. No DNA is shown, since the ends of the CDR3 on it are uncertain; the CDR3 is the one TCRdb lists. The gene calls are TRBV28 and TRBJ2-7; whether TRBD2, the table's D call, matches the DNA was not checked. Looked up from germline, CDR1 is MDHEN and CDR2 is SYDVKM. Counting both end residues, the CDR3 totals 16 amino acids. The CDR3 region is CASSSSAPRKAYEQYF.

This rearrangement joins TRBV30 to TRBJ2-1; TRBD2 matches at 7 bases. This CDR3 has 13 amino acids. V gave up 3 bases and J gave up 2 bases; unmatched junction bases: 1. Germline values: CDR1 GTSNPN, CDR2 SVGIG (reference sequence). The CDR3: CAWSGGTYNEQFF. In DNA, the CDR3 is TGTGCCTGGAGCGGGGGGACCTACAATGAGCAGTTCTTC. The full variable domain, with the rest looked up from reference TRBV30 and TRBJ2-1, is SQTIHQWPATLVQPVGSPLSLECTVEGTSNPNLYWYRQAAGRGLQLLFYSVGIGQISSEVPQNLSASRPQDRQFILSSKKLLLSDSGFYLCAWSGGTYNEQFFGPGTRLTVL.

This chain uses TRBV30 with TRBJ1-2, with TRBD1 identical over 9 bases. The V gene's germline CDR1 is GTSNPN and CDR2 SVGIG (reference sequence). The CDR3 contains 14 residues. V shed 3 bases, J shed 3 bases, and the junction held 5 bases outside the gene matches. CDR3 in DNA: TGTGCCTGGAGCGACGGACAGGGGTACTATGGCTACACCTTC. As protein: CAWSDGQGYYGYTF.

This sequence joins TRBV4-2 and TRBJ2-1; 7 nucleotides match TRBD2. The CDR3 consists of 16 residues. CDR1 and CDR2 (germline): LGHNA, YNFKEQ. The ends lost 3 bases at V and 1 base at J; junction bases unmatched: 6. The CDR3 region has the DNA TGTGCCAGCAGCCAGCCTGCGGGGGAATCCTACAATGAGCAGTTCTTC. Encoded protein: CASSQPAGESYNEQFF.

This clone occurred a few times. The chain carries TRBV6-6 and TRBJ2-2; 8 bases match TRBD1. The V gene's germline CDR1 is MNHNY and CDR2 SVGAGI (reference sequence). J lost 7 bases, V lost 0 bases, and 7 bases had no gene match. This CDR3 has 16 residues. CDR3 coding DNA: TGTGCCAGCAGTTACTCAACAGGGGGTGCGGGCGGGGAGCTGTTTTTT. Translating it yields CASSYSTGGAGGELFF.

This clone was seen more than once but under ten times. The chain carries TRBV5-4 and TRBJ2-5; D call uncertain. This CDR3 region has 14 residues. CDR1 SGHNT and CDR2 YYREEE come from the germline V gene (reference sequence). V lost 4 bases and J lost 2, with 12 bases in between. The CDR3 sequence is CASSPPQPQETQYF. The CDR3 coding sequence is TGTGCCAGCAGCCCCCCACAGCCTCAAGAGACCCAGTACTTC.

The chain combines TRBV28 with TRBJ2-7; TRBD2 matches at 8 bases. The germline V gene encodes CDR1 MDHEN and CDR2 SYDVKM. Trimming cost V 5 bases and J 5 bases; bases outside gene matches: 11. This CDR3 comprises 15 residues. CDR3 DNA sequence: TGTGCCAGCAGTACCCCGGGGGGGGCGGAGGACGAGCAGTACTTC. Translation: CASSTPGGAEDEQYF.

This clone was observed a few times. The chain couples TRBV2 to TRBJ2-3, with TRBD2 matching over 9 bases. Germline V gives CDR1 SNHLY, CDR2 FYNNEI. The CDR3 has 18 residues. Trimming removed 7 bases from V and 4 bases from J; junction bases left unmatched: 18. Here the CDR3 reads CASTSLPRGGGSADTQYF. CDR3 nucleotides: TGTGCCAGCACCAGTCTCCCGCGGGGGGGAGGTAGCGCAGATACGCAGTATTTT.

This clone has just a few counts. The rearrangement links TRBV5-1 to TRBJ2-7; 10 bases align to TRBD1. CDR1 is SGHRS and CDR2 is YFSETQ in the germline V gene. The V segment lost 4 bases and the J segment 3 bases; nucleotides outside the gene matches: 4. The CDR3 is 14 amino acids. CDR3 region: CASSLTGGNYEQYF. The CDR3 region has the DNA TGCGCCAGCAGCCTGACAGGGGGCAACTACGAGCAGTACTTC.

The CDR3 bases are TGTGCCAGTTCCACCGGGGAGGGGGGCACTGAAGCTTTCTTT. Residues: CASSTGEGGTEAFF. This chain connects TRBV19 to TRBJ1-1, with D maybe TRBD1 (6 bases). Trimming pared 8 bases from V and 4 bases from J, leaving 17 bases between. Germline V gene lookup returns CDR1 LNHDA and CDR2 SQIVND (reference sequence). The CDR3 is made up of 14 amino acids.

V and J are TRBV19 and TRBJ1-2; weak D call: TRBD1 (6 bases). Germline V gene data show CDR1 as LNHDA and CDR2 as SQIVND (reference sequence). CDR3 length: 15 amino acids. V gave up 4 bases and J gave up 2 bases, with 14 bases separating them. This CDR3 is CASSSQATGNYGYTF. The CDR3 DNA reads as TGTGCCAGTAGTAGCCAAGCCACAGGGAACTATGGCTACACCTTC.

This clone was seen only a few times. The chain has TRBV15 and TRBJ2-1; TRBD2 might be the D (6 bases). CDR1 is LNHNV, CDR2 YYDKDF, per germline (reference sequence). The CDR3 is 15 residues long. Between the trimmed V and J ends, which lost 7 bases and 2 bases, there was a span of 15 bases. The CDR3 protein is CATTLLAEAYNEQFF. CDR3 DNA: TGTGCCACCACCCTACTAGCCGAGGCCTACAATGAGCAGTTCTTC. The full variable domain, its missing parts supplied by reference TRBV15 and TRBJ2-1, is DAMVIQNPRYQVTQFGKPVTLSCSQTLNHNVMYWYQQKSSQAPKLLFHYYDKDFNNEADTPDNFQSRRPNTSFCFLDIRSPGLGDTAMYLCATTLLAEAYNEQFFGPGTRLTVL.

The rearrangement links TRBV6-6 to TRBJ1-4, with 9 bases lining up with TRBD1. Germline V gives CDR1 MNHNY, CDR2 SVGAGI (reference sequence). CDR3 size: 16 residues. The V gene end was trimmed by 0 bases and the J gene end by 7 bases; junction bases not matched to a gene: 6. The CDR3 sequence is CASSYSKLDRGEKLFF. The DNA for the CDR3 is TGTGCCAGCAGTTACTCGAAATTGGACAGGGGTGAAAAACTGTTTTTT.

The chain couples TRBV6-1 to TRBJ2-3; D gene ambiguous. V lost 7 bases, J lost 2 bases, and 10 bases lay in between. Looked up from germline, CDR1 is MNHNS and CDR2 is SASEGT. This CDR3 region has 13 residues. The CDR3 protein is CASTAVLTDTQYF. The CDR3 DNA reads as TGTGCCAGCACCGCGGTGCTCACAGATACGCAGTATTTT.

In this sample, this clone turned up a few times. The rearrangement joins TRBV4-2 to TRBJ2-7; 7 nucleotides align to TRBD1. The CDR3 has 17 amino acids. V gave up 4 bases and J gave up 0 bases; unmatched junction bases: 12. Per germline, CDR1 LGHNA and CDR2 YNFKEQ. CDR3 protein: CASSLKALQGTSYEQYF. CDR3 nucleotides: TGTGCCAGCAGCCTCAAAGCCCTACAGGGGACCTCCTACGAGCAGTACTTC.

The gene calls are TRBV2 and TRBJ2-1; D unclear. The CDR3 spans 14 residues. Deletions cut 7 bases from V and 1 base from J, with 11 bases between. Germline assignment: CDR1 SNHLY and CDR2 FYNNEI. CDR3 in amino acids: CASNARSSYNEQFF. DNA of the CDR3: TGTGCCAGCAACGCTAGGAGTTCCTACAATGAGCAGTTCTTC. The full variable domain, its missing parts supplied by reference TRBV2 and TRBJ2-1, is EPEVTQTPSHQVTQMGQEVILRCVPISNHLYFYWYRQILGQKVEFLVSFYNNEISEKSEIFDDQFSVERPDGSNFTLKIRSTKLEDSAMYFCASNARSSYNEQFFGPGTRLTVL.

The chain combines TRBV11-2 with TRBJ1-2, with 8 bases lining up with TRBD1. The germline V gene has CDR1 SGHAT and CDR2 FQNNGV. V dropped 0 bases and J dropped 5; count of bases not matched to a gene: 5. This CDR3 is built from 15 residues. In DNA form, the CDR3 reads TGTGCCAGCAGCTTAGATCATCAGGGGGCTTATGGCTACACCTTC. Protein: CASSLDHQGAYGYTF.

This sequence joins TRBV13 and TRBJ2-3; the D gene is possibly TRBD2 (6 bases). Germline CDR1 is PRHDT and CDR2 is FYEKMQ (reference sequence). Deletions cut 7 bases from V and 0 bases from J, with 20 bases between. This CDR3 is built from 17 residues. The CDR3 coding sequence is TGTGCCAGCATTCTGAGCTGGGGGACTGGTAGCACAGATACGCAGTATTTT. Protein sequence: CASILSWGTGSTDTQYF.